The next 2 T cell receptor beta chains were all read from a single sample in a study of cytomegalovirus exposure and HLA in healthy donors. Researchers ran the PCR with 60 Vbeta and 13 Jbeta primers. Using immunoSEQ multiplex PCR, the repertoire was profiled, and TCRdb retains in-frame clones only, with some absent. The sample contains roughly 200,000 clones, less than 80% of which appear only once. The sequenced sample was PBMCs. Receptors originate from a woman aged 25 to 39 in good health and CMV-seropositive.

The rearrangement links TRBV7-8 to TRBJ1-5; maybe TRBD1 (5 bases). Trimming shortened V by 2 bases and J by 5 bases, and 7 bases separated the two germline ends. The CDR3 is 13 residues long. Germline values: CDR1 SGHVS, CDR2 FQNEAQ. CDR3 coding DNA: TGTGCCAGCAGCTTACAGGGCGATCAGCCCCAGCATTTT. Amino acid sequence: CASSLQGDQPQHF.

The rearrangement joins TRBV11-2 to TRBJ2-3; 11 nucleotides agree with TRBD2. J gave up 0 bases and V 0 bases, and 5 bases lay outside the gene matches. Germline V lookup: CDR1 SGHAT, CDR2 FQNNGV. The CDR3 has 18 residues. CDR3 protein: CASSLEASGGPSTDTQYF. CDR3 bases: TGTGCCAGCAGCTTAGAGGCTAGCGGGGGGCCTAGCACAGATACGCAGTATTTT.